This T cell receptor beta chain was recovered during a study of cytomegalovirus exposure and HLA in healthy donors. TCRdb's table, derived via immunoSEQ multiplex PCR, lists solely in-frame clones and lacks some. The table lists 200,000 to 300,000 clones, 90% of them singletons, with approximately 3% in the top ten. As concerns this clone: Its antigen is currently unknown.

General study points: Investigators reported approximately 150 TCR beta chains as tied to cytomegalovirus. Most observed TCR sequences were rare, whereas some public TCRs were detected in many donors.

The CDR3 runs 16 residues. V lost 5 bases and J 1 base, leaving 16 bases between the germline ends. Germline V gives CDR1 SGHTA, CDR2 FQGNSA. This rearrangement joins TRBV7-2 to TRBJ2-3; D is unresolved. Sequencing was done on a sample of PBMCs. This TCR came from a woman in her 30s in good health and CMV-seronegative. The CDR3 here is CASSPPYSSGTDTQYF. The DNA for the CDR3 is TGTGCCAGCAGCCCACCCTATTCCTCAGGCACAGATACGCAGTATTTT.